This T cell receptor (beta chain) was observed in a study of OX40 agonist ivuxolimab in advanced cancers. The data were produced by immunoSEQ multiplex PCR, yet TCRdb's version contains in-frame clones alone and is incomplete. There are around 82,000 clones in the sample; around 90% occur only once, and under 15% lies in the top ten. V lost 0 bases to trimming and J lost 7 bases, with 15 bases between them. Germline values: CDR1 GTSNPN, CDR2 SVGIG (reference sequence). The length of the CDR3 is 14 residues. This sequence was found in an adult with an advanced solid tumor such as melanoma, head and neck, liver or kidney cancer. J is TRBJ1-2 and V is TRBV30; no firm D call. The sequencing used CD4+ or CD8+ T cells sorted from blood, collected in a trial of the OX40 agonist ivuxolimab. CDR3 amino acids: CAWSVPPGRGGYTF. Written as DNA, the CDR3 is TGTGCCTGGAGTGTACCCCCCGGAAGAGGTGGCTACACCTTC.